This T cell receptor (beta chain) derives from a study of technical replicates of blood from a handful of donors. V gave up 7 bases and J gave up 4 bases, with 8 bases separating them. Germline V lookup: CDR1 MNHEY, CDR2 SVGAGI. The length of the CDR3 is 11 residues. This table comes from immunoSEQ multiplex PCR, and its TCRdb copy is limited to in-frame clones, with some not included. The table has 82,000 or so clones, 96% seen once. This clonotype was sampled from a human donor in good health. This sequence joins TRBV6-5 and TRBJ2-7, with no clear D. Sequencing input: T cells isolated from PBMCs. Written as DNA, the CDR3 is TGTGCCAGCACCACTAAGTACGAGCAGTACTTC. Translating gives CASTTKYEQYF.